The entry below gives a single T cell receptor beta chain sequence along with its context. This clone's antigen is unknown. One base away there is no much larger clone; base qualities are not given. Libraries were prepared through PCR. Sequenced using an Illumina HiSeq 4000. Bulk TCR libraries were made following a previously described method, with the TCR primers given in Table S5. Purification of total RNA was performed with the Qiagen AllPrep DNA/RNA kit. Before analysis, reads from multiple sequencing runs of the same library were pooled. Concerning the study's data processing: Reads were retained only if an exact TCR constant sequence was present, and the retained reads were trimmed to 150 nt and grouped according to their 12-nt molecular barcodes. Reads inside each barcode group were sub-clustered using a 15% Levenshtein threshold, and a quality-weighted consensus sequence was constructed for each RNA molecule. Non-functional sequences were excluded, and lower-count sequences lying one edit away from another sequence were also excluded. Barcode sub-clusters with fewer than 20% of the maximum read count were removed, based on fitting two negative binomial distributions. TCRdb ran its own pipeline on the public reads, namely fastp trimming at Q25 and MiXCR clone calling, and kept in-frame beta chains. Merged by CDR3 protein, the rows form single entries marked with the most common genes and DNA. Clone size and V and J calls follow TCRdb, not the original study. This sample has some 650,000 distinct CDR3 sequences in its table, and just under 20% of those were observed once. Around 0.9% of the sample belongs to the ten largest clones.

Libraries of naive CD8 T cells were built from anywhere between about 19,000 and 1,000,000 sorted cells, with 10%, 30% or 50% of the purified RNA used. Naive CD8 T cells were FACS-sorted as CD8+CD4-CCR7+CD45RA+ on a BD FACSAria II into RLT Plus buffer. Ten to eleven TCR copies' worth of Jurkat RNA were spiked into roughly 17,000-1,100,000 naive CD8 T cell samples to test detection sensitivity. CD8 T cells were enriched with RosetteSep CD8+ T Cell Enrichment Cocktail and Ficoll-Paque, followed by ACK red cell lysis. This sample is drawn from a study of molecular identifiers for immune sequencing clone quantification (dated by TCRdb to 2017 to 2018). About the study as a whole: For a replicate experiment, RNA from around 20,000 or 99,000 naive CD8 T cells was divided into five aliquots, and four of the five aliquots were sequenced. The study was a methods study using CD8 T cells to benchmark molecular-identifier clustering-based TCR repertoire sequencing (MIDCIRS) and TCR RNA copy counting.

The CDR3 numbers 16 residues from cysteine through phenylalanine. Of the read, only the CDR3 DNA is kept; its 48 bases are in frame from base 1. V is pruned by 3 bases and J by 4 bases, leaving 4 bases of the junction without a gene match. CDR1 MGHDK and CDR2 SYGVNS were looked up in the germline V gene. The investigation overall reported the following: The sizes of highly expanded clones could end up underestimated when identical TCR molecules share a barcode. Modeling indicated approximately 2.7 TCR RNA copies recovered per cell, compared with 9 to 10 by digital PCR, which implies a capture efficiency of approximately 30%. Without barcode sub-clustering, chimeric consensus sequences inflated TCR diversity; chimeras reached as high as 47%. The naive libraries included spiked-in Jurkat TCR RNA (roughly 9 copies' worth), and this RNA is not part of the donor repertoire. Spiked-in Jurkat TCR RNA equivalent to a single cell was reported to be detectable even among fewer than 1.2 million naive CD8 T cells. In CMV-specific effector cells, clones with more than 20 RNA copies contained over 98% of molecules, whereas in naive cells such clones contained under 1% of molecules.

Sequenced: naive CD8+ T cells from blood, with Jurkat cell RNA spiked in. The sample's cell subset or site label, in plain terms: FACS-sorted CD8+CD4-CCR7+CD45RA+ naive T cells. The V and J segments used are TRBV25-1 and TRBJ2-7, with 15 middle bases fitting TRBD2. This receptor was taken from a human donor in good health. Some libraries in this study had Jurkat cell RNA spiked in. The CDR3 reads as follows: CASSEGTSGGQYEQYF. In nucleotides, the sequence is TGTGCCAGCAGTGAGGGGACTAGCGGGGGGCAGTACGAGCAGTACTTC.